The 9 T cell receptor beta chains presented below share a single source sample, sequenced in a study of neurological immune-mediated disorders. TCRdb reanalysed the 5' RACE reads using MiXCR and keeps one entry per CDR3 protein. Of roughly 56,000 distinct CDR3 sequences listed, about 3.3% are singletons. Sequenced: PBMCs. These receptors came from a woman aged 55-69 years with multiple sclerosis.

This clonotype was found many times. V gene TRBV9 combines with J gene TRBJ2-1; D is uncertain. Trimming pared 4 bases from V and 1 base from J, leaving 3 bases between. This CDR3 contains 12 residues. The germline V gene encodes CDR1 SGDLS and CDR2 YYNGEE. The CDR3 bases are TGTGCCAGCAGCCCATCCTACAATGAGCAGTTCTTC. It yields the protein CASSPSYNEQFF.

This clonotype was counted ten times or more. The chain uses TRBV20-1 and TRBJ1-1; 9 bases map to TRBD1. V was clipped by 8 bases and J by 8 bases; unmatched bases: 3. Germline V gene sequence: CDR1 DFQATT, CDR2 SNEGSKA (reference sequence). This CDR3 is built from 10 residues. The CDR3 DNA sequence: TGCAGTCCGGGGACAGGGGAAGCTTTCTTT. Translated: CSPGTGEAFF.

This clonotype occurred many times. This chain links TRBV20-1 with TRBJ2-7; TRBD1 might be the D (6 bases). Trimming stripped 3 bases from V and 1 base from J, with 16 bases between. The CDR3 sequence is 15 residues long. Germline values: CDR1 DFQATT, CDR2 SNEGSKA (reference sequence). The DNA for the CDR3 is TGCAGTGCTAGTTACAGGGCCCGTTTATCCTACGAGCAGTACTTC. Translation: CSASYRARLSYEQYF.

This clonotype appeared many times. The chain joins TRBV5-1 to TRBJ2-2, with a possible D match to TRBD1 (5 bases). The germline CDR1 and CDR2 sequences are SGHRS and YFSETQ. With 1 base removed from V and 4 bases from J, the gap between germline ends came to 11 bases. The CDR3 has 15 residues. Here the CDR3 reads CASSLHQGSTGELFF. As DNA, the CDR3 is TGCGCCAGCAGCTTGCATCAGGGAAGCACCGGGGAGCTGTTTTTT.

This clonotype was picked up many times. The rearrangement uses TRBV5-1 and TRBJ2-3; 11 nucleotides match TRBD1. Germline CDR1 reads SGHRS; CDR2 reads YFSETQ. V lost 4 bases, J lost 5 bases, and 9 bases stayed unmatched. This CDR3 is 16 amino acids long. CDR3 sequence: CASSPRTGGSIDTQYF. CDR3 DNA: TGCGCCAGCAGCCCGCGGACAGGGGGCAGTATAGATACGCAGTATTTT. Using reference TRBV5-1 and TRBJ2-3 for the parts outside the CDR3, the full variable domain is KAGVTQTPRYLIKTRGQQVTLSCSPISGHRSVSWYQQTPGQGLQFLFEYFSETQRNKGNFPGRFSGRQFSNSRSEMNVSTLELGDSALYLCASSPRTGGSIDTQYFGPGTRLTVL.

At least ten counts were recorded for this clonotype. V and J are TRBV20-1 and TRBJ2-3; D might be TRBD1 (6 bases). Germline V gene lookup returns CDR1 DFQATT and CDR2 SNEGSKA (reference sequence). Between the trimmed V and J ends, which lost 3 bases and 4 bases, there was a span of 20 bases. This CDR3 comprises 16 residues. The CDR3: CSARATGTVGADTQYF. For the CDR3, the DNA is TGCAGTGCTAGGGCAACAGGGACGGTCGGTGCAGATACGCAGTATTTT.

This clonotype was seen at least ten times. An end of the junction does not agree with germline; a read error may underlie this. The V call is TRBV4-3, the J call TRBJ2-3, with TRBD2 as a possible D gene (6 bases). The CDR3 loop spans 13 amino acids. Germline lookup yields CDR1 LGHNA and CDR2 YSLEER. CDR3 sequence: CASSQVGEDMQYF. In DNA form, the CDR3 reads TGCGCCAGCAGCCAAGTGGGGGAGGATATGCAGTATTTT.

This clonotype was observed at least ten times. The V call is TRBV20-1, the J call TRBJ1-2; D ambiguous. Germline CDR1 and CDR2: DFQATT and SNEGSKA (reference sequence). CDR3 length: 13 amino acids. The V and J ends lost 2 bases and 3 bases respectively, with 10 bases between them. The CDR3 DNA reads as TGCAGTGCTAGACCCGGGATTGACTATGGCTACACCTTC. As protein: CSARPGIDYGYTF.

The table lists this clonotype with many counts. The CDR3 loop is CASRPRWASGSTDTQYF. CDR3 in DNA: TGCGCCAGCCGCCCCCGATGGGCTAGCGGGAGTACAGATACGCAGTATTTT. The chain employs TRBV5-1 and TRBJ2-3, with TRBD2 matching 10 bases. The CDR3 contains 17 residues. Losses at the gene ends were 7 bases for V and 3 bases for J; bases not matched to a gene: 14. Germline loops: CDR1 SGHRS, CDR2 YFSETQ.